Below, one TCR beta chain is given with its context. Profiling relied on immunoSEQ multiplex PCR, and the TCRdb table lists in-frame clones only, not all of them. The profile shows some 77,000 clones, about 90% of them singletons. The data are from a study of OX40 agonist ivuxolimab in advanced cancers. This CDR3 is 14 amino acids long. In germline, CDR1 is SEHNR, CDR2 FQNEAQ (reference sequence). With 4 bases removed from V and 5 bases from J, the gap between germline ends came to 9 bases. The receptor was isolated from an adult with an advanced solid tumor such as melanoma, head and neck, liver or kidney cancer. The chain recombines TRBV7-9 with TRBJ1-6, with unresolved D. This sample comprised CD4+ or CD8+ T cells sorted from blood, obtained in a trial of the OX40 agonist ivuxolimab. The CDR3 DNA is TGTGCCAGCAGCTCGACGGACGATAATTCACCCCTCCACTTT. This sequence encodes CASSSTDDNSPLHF. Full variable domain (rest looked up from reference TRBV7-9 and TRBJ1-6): DTGVSQNPRHKITKRGQNVTFRCDPISEHNRLYWYRQTLGQGPEFLTYFQNEAQLEKSRLLSDRFSAERPKGSFSTLEIQRTEQGDSAMYLCASSSTDDNSPLHFGNGTRLTVT.